Listed here is a single TCR beta chain. What it recognizes is unknown. The CDR3 totals 13 residues. CDR1 MNHEY and CDR2 SVGAGI come from the germline V gene. V lost 4 bases and J lost 3, with 9 bases in between. The data belong to a study of OX40 agonist ivuxolimab in advanced cancers. As for the study in general: Participants averaged 60 years of age (range 23 to 79) and were about 85% male. Enrollees could have had prior anti-PD-1, anti-PD-L1 or anti-CTLA-4 therapy, which more than 30% had received. General study results and limits: CD8+ T cells (on average) carried more expanded clones than CD4+ T cells.

Profiling relied on immunoSEQ multiplex PCR, and the TCRdb table lists in-frame clones only, not all of them. The data contain roughly 8,600 clones, 70% to 80% of them singletons. The TCR originated in an adult with an advanced solid tumor such as melanoma, head and neck, liver or kidney cancer. V usage is TRBV6-5 and J usage is TRBJ1-1; possibly TRBD1 for D (5 bases). The sample consisted of CD4+ or CD8+ T cells sorted from blood, taken in a trial of the OX40 agonist ivuxolimab. The CDR3 coding sequence is TGTGCCAGCAGTTGGGGGGGAGACACTGAAGCTTTCTTT. Translating gives CASSWGGDTEAFF.